Below, 19 T cell receptor beta chains from the same sample are listed, as sequenced in a study of cytomegalovirus exposure and HLA in healthy donors. PCR used 60 Vbeta primers and 13 Jbeta primers. Generated by immunoSEQ multiplex PCR, the TCRdb table keeps only in-frame clones and is missing some. The data contain about 200,000 clones, more than 65% of them seen just once; the ten biggest clones take up 1.5% to 2%. The source material was PBMCs. These receptors came from a woman aged 30 to 39 in good health and CMV-seronegative.

The chain carries TRBV7-9 and TRBJ1-3, with 8 bases that match TRBD1. The CDR3 is 15 residues long. Germline lookup yields CDR1 SEHNR and CDR2 FQNEAQ (reference sequence). The trim removed 6 bases at V and 7 bases at J, leaving 11 bases unmatched. The CDR3 DNA reads as TGTGCCAGCAGTTGGACAGGGTCCCTGGTCAACACCATATATTTT. Translation gives CASSWTGSLVNTIYF.

This clone has more than one count but fewer than ten. This chain links TRBV18 with TRBJ1-4; TRBD1 agrees at 7 bases. There are 16 residues in the CDR3. J gave up 6 bases and V 3 bases, and 10 bases lay outside the gene matches. Germline values: CDR1 KGHSH, CDR2 LQKENI. The CDR3 reads CASSPSHRGRYEKLFF. CDR3 nucleotides: TGTGCCAGCTCACCCAGTCACAGGGGTCGTTATGAAAAACTGTTTTTT.

This chain connects TRBV4-3 to TRBJ2-7; no firm D call. Looked up from germline, CDR1 is LGHNA and CDR2 is YSLEER. This CDR3 is built from 14 residues. Trimming shortened V by 1 base and J by 3 bases, and 10 bases separated the two germline ends. The CDR3 DNA is TGCGCCAGCAGCCAAGCTTCAGGTCACTACGAGCAGTACTTC. Its protein product is CASSQASGHYEQYF.

The chain couples TRBV5-6 to TRBJ1-2, with 8 bases identical to TRBD1. CDR3 length: 15 residues. V shed 3 bases and J 6 bases; nucleotides not matched to a gene: 10. Germline V gives CDR1 SGHDT, CDR2 YYEEEE. In DNA form, the CDR3 reads TGTGCCAGCAGCTCCTTTGACAGGGGCCTTAATGGCTACACCTTC. It is translated as CASSSFDRGLNGYTF.

The V and J genes are TRBV13 and TRBJ2-7, with 8 bases that match TRBD1. The germline V gene encodes CDR1 PRHDT and CDR2 FYEKMQ (reference sequence). The CDR3 covers 13 residues. V dropped 5 bases and J dropped 3; count of bases not matched to a gene: 3. CDR3 sequence reads: CASSPGQDYEQYF. The CDR3 DNA sequence: TGTGCCAGCAGCCCGGGACAGGACTACGAGCAGTACTTC.

The genes are TRBV7-6 and TRBJ2-1; the D gene is possibly TRBD2 (6 bases). The germline V gene has CDR1 SGHVS and CDR2 FNYEAQ. CDR3 length: 16 residues. The V end lost 1 base, the J end lost 5 bases, and 15 bases lay between the germline ends. CDR3: CASSLVGGGNNNEQFF. DNA of the CDR3: TGTGCCAGCAGCTTAGTAGGTGGAGGGAACAACAATGAGCAGTTCTTC.

The V and J genes are TRBV6-1 and TRBJ2-1; D might be TRBD2 (6 bases). V lost 11 bases to trimming and J lost 1 base, with 6 bases between them. Germline loops: CDR1 MNHNS, CDR2 SASEGT. CDR3 length: 11 amino acids. CDR3 region: CAGGSYNEQFF. CDR3 sequence (DNA): TGTGCCGGGGGGTCCTACAATGAGCAGTTCTTC.

This clone was observed a handful of times. The chain links TRBV2 to TRBJ1-6; no definite D call. Trimming left V 1 base short and J 3 bases short, with 7 bases between. This CDR3 comprises 15 residues. Germline CDR1 and CDR2: SNHLY and FYNNEI. CDR3 sequence: CASSEVRGYNSPLHF. As DNA, the CDR3 is TGTGCCAGCAGTGAAGTGCGGGGCTATAATTCACCCCTCCACTTT.

The genes are TRBV5-6 and TRBJ2-7; D is possibly TRBD1 (6 bases). The ends were cut back, 1 base at V and 4 bases at J, with 21 bases in the middle. The CDR3 runs 17 residues. Per germline, CDR1 SGHDT and CDR2 YYEEEE. In DNA form, the CDR3 reads TGTGCCAGCAGCTTGAAGGGGCAGGACAGTCGTGGGTACGAGCAGTACTTC. It specifies CASSLKGQDSRGYEQYF. Full variable domain (remainder filled in from reference TRBV5-6 and TRBJ2-7): DAGVTQSPTHLIKTRGQQVTLRCSPKSGHDTVSWYQQALGQGPQFIFQYYEEEERQRGNFPDRFSGHQFPNYSSELNVNALLLGDSALYLCASSLKGQDSRGYEQYFGPGTRLTVT.

This chain joins TRBV6-6 and TRBJ2-1; the D gene is possibly TRBD1 (7 bases). The CDR3 is 16 residues long. Germline V gene data show CDR1 as MNHNY and CDR2 as SVGAGI (reference sequence). The V gene lost 2 bases and the J gene lost 2 bases, with 13 bases spanning the gap. The CDR3 nucleotides are TGTGCCAGCAGTTACCCCCAGGGGGGAACCTACAATGAGCAGTTCTTC. This encodes CASSYPQGGTYNEQFF.

A few counts support this clone. The chain links TRBV7-6 to TRBJ2-2; D not resolved. The CDR3 extends over 14 amino acids. The germline CDR1 and CDR2 sequences are SGHVS and FNYEAQ. Trimming cost V 5 bases and J 7 bases, with 14 bases left between them. As DNA, the CDR3 is TGTGCCAGCAGCCCCCGTACCCGCGACGGGGAGCTGTTTTTT. Translated, it gives CASSPRTRDGELFF.

With regard to this clone: At one boundary the junction diverges from the germline segment, which might be a read error. The sample contains more than one DNA sequence encoding this CDR3. The chain recombines TRBV2 with TRBJ2-1; TRBD2 matches at 11 bases. Germline lookup yields CDR1 SNHLY and CDR2 FYNNEI. CDR3 length: 17 amino acids. The CDR3 DNA follows: TGTGCCAGCAGTAGCCGCGGGAGACTAGCGGGGTCCAATGAACAGTTCTTC. Encoded protein: CASSSRGRLAGSNEQFF.

The chain joins TRBV19 to TRBJ2-1; TRBD2 is a possible D gene (7 bases). The CDR3 has 15 residues. CDR1 and CDR2 from the germline V gene are LNHDA and SQIVND (reference sequence). The V end was cut by 1 base, the J end by 4 bases, with 11 bases between. CDR3 sequence (DNA): TGTGCCAGTAGTATAGGAAGGGGGGGTTACAATGAGCAGTTCTTC. Translating it yields CASSIGRGGYNEQFF.

This clone was recorded at least ten times. The V and J genes are TRBV6-1 and TRBJ1-5; the D gene is possibly TRBD1 (6 bases). Germline V gene lookup returns CDR1 MNHNS and CDR2 SASEGT. The CDR3 runs 14 residues. V dropped 3 bases and J dropped 7 bases, with 13 bases sitting between them. This chain's CDR3 is CASSDGAGVQPQHF. Written as DNA, the CDR3 is TGTGCCAGCAGTGACGGGGCAGGGGTACAGCCCCAGCATTTT.

V is TRBV7-2 and J is TRBJ2-7; 7 bases match TRBD2. Germline-derived CDR1 and CDR2 are SGHTA and FQGNSA. CDR3 length equals 16 residues. The junction had 12 bases not matched to a gene; V was cut back by 5 bases and J by 2 bases. For the CDR3, the DNA is TGTGCCAGCAGCCGTATCTCTAGCGGAAGAACCTACGAGCAGTACTTC. This translates into CASSRISSGRTYEQYF.

V and J are TRBV19 and TRBJ1-5; TRBD1 aligns across 9 bases. CDR3 length: 15 residues. The V and J ends lost 6 bases and 6 bases, in that order; junction bases with no gene match: 9. Germline V gene data show CDR1 as LNHDA and CDR2 as SQIVND (reference sequence). CDR3 DNA: TGTGCCAGTAGCGGGACAGGGTCTGTCAGTCAGCCCCAGCATTTT. Protein product: CASSGTGSVSQPQHF. Together with reference TRBV19 and TRBJ1-5, the CDR3 gives the full variable domain: DGGITQSPKYLFRKEGQNVTLSCEQNLNHDAMYWYRQDPGQGLRLIYYSQIVNDFQKGDIAEGYSVSREKKESFPLTVTSAQKNPTAFYLCASSGTGSVSQPQHFGDGTRLSIL.

The chain couples TRBV7-9 to TRBJ2-3, with 9 bases aligning to TRBD2. V dropped 5 bases and J dropped 0; count of bases not matched to a gene: 6. Germline-derived CDR1 and CDR2 are SEHNR and FQNEAQ (reference sequence). CDR3 length equals 16 residues. CDR3 in DNA: TGTGCCAGCAGCCCGCGGGAGGGGGCGAGCACAGATACGCAGTATTTT. Protein sequence: CASSPREGASTDTQYF.

Only a few counts were recorded for this clone. The CDR3 reads CASSQGTVNYEQYF. Here the CDR3 DNA reads TGCGCCAGCAGCCAAGGGACAGTGAATTATGAGCAGTACTTC. This chain connects TRBV4-3 to TRBJ2-7; TRBD1 might be the D (6 bases). Germline values: CDR1 LGHNA, CDR2 YSLEER. V was cut by 1 base and J by 7 bases, with 14 bases left in between. The CDR3 is 14 residues long.

The V and J genes are TRBV5-6 and TRBJ2-2; 10 bases fit TRBD2. CDR3 length: 16 residues. Germline assignment: CDR1 SGHDT and CDR2 YYEEEE. With 0 bases clipped from V and 4 bases from J, the junction kept 3 bases outside the gene matches. The CDR3 DNA reads TGTGCCAGCAGCTTGGTTCCTAGCGGGAGCACCGGGGAGCTGTTTTTT. It specifies CASSLVPSGSTGELFF. The whole variable domain, filled in from reference TRBV5-6 and TRBJ2-2, reads DAGVTQSPTHLIKTRGQQVTLRCSPKSGHDTVSWYQQALGQGPQFIFQYYEEEERQRGNFPDRFSGHQFPNYSSELNVNALLLGDSALYLCASSLVPSGSTGELFFGEGSRLTVL.